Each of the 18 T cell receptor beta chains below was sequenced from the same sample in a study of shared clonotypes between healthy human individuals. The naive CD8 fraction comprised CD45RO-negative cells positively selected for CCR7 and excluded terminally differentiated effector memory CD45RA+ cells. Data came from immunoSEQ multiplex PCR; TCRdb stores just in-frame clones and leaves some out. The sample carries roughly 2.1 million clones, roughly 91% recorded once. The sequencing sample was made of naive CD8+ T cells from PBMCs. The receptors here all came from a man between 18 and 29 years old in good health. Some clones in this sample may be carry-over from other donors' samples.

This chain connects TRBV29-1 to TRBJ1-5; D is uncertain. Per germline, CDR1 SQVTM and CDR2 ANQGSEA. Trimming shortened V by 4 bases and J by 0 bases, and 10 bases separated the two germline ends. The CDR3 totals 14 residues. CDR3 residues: CSVAEFYSNQPQHF. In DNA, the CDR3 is TGCAGCGTTGCAGAGTTCTATAGCAATCAGCCCCAGCATTTT.

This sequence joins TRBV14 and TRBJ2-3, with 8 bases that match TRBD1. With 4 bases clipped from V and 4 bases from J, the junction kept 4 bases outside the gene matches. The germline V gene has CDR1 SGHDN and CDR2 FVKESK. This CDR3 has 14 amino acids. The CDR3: CASSRTGSADTQYF. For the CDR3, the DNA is TGTGCCAGCAGCCGGACAGGGTCCGCAGATACGCAGTATTTT.

The CDR3, as DNA: TGTGCCAGCAGCAAAAACGGGAGTGGCTACACCTTC. Residues: CASSKNGSGYTF. The chain links TRBV21-1 to TRBJ1-2. TRBV21-1 corresponds to a pseudogene. The CDR3 covers 12 residues.

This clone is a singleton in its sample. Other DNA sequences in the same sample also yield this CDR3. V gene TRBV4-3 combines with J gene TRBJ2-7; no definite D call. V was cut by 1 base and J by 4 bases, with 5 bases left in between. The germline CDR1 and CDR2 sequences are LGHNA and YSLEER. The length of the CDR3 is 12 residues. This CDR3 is CASSQGPYEQYF. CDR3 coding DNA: TGCGCCAGCAGCCAAGGACCTTACGAGCAGTACTTC.

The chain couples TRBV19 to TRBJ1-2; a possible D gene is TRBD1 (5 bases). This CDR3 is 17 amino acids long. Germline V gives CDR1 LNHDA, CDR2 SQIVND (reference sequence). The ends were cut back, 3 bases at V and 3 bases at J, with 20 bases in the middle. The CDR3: CASSMRRDGPDDYGYTF. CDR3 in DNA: TGTGCCAGTAGTATGAGGCGGGACGGCCCGGACGACTATGGCTACACCTTC.

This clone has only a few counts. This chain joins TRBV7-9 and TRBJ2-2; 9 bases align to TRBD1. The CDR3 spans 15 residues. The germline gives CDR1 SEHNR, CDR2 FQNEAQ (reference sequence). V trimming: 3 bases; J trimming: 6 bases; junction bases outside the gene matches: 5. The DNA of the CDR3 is TGTGCCAGCAGCTTCGGGGACAGGGCCCCCGGGGAGCTGTTTTTT. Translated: CASSFGDRAPGELFF.

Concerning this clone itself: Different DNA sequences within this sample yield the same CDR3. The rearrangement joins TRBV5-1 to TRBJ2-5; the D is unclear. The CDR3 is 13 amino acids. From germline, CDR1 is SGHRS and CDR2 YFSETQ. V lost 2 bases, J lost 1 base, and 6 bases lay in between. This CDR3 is CASSLRIQETQYF. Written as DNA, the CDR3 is TGCGCCAGCAGCTTACGGATCCAAGAGACCCAGTACTTC.

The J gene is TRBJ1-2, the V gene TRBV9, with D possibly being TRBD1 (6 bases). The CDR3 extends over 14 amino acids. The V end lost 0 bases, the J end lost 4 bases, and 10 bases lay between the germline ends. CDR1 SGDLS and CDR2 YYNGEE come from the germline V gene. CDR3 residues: CASSVGGTLYGYTF. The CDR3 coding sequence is TGTGCCAGCAGCGTAGGTGGGACACTCTATGGCTACACCTTC.

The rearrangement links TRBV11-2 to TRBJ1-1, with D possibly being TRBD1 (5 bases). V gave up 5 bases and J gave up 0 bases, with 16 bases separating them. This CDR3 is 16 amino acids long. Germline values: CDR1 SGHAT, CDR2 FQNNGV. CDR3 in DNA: TGTGCCAGCAGCCCCGGGGCAGGAGGAATGAACACTGAAGCTTTCTTT. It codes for CASSPGAGGMNTEAFF.

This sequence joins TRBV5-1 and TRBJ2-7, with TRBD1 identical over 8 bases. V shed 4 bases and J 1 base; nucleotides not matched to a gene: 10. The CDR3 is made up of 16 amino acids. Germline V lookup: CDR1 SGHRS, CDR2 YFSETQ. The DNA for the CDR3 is TGCGCCAGCAGCCCCTCCCCGGGACAGGTGTCCTACGAGCAGTACTTC. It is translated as CASSPSPGQVSYEQYF.

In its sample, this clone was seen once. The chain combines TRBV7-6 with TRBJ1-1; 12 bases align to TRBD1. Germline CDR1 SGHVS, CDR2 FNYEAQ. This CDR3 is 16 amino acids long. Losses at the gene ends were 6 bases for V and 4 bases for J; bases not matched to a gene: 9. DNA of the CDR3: TGTGCCAGCAGATCCAGGCCGGGACAGGGGGCCACTGAAGCTTTCTTT. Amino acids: CASRSRPGQGATEAFF.

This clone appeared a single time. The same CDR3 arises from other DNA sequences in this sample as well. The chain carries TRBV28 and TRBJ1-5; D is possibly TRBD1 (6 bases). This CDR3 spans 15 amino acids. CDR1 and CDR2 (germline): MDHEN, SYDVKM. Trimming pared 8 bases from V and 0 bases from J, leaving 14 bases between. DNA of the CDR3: TGTGCCAGCTCGGGGGGCGACTATAGCAATCAGCCCCAGCATTTT. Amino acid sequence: CASSGGDYSNQPQHF.

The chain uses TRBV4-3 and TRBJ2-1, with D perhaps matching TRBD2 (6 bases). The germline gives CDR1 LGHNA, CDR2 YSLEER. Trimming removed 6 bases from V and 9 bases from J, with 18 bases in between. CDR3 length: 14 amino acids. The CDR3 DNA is TGCGCCAGCAGGACTAGAAGTGGTTCGGGTGAGCAGTTCTTC. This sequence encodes CASRTRSGSGEQFF.

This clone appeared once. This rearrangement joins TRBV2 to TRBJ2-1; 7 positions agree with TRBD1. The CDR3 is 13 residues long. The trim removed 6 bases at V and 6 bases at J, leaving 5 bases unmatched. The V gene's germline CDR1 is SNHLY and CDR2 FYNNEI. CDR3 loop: CASSTDRANEQFF. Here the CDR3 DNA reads TGTGCCAGCAGCACAGACAGGGCCAATGAGCAGTTCTTC. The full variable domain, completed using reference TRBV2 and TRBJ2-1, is EPEVTQTPSHQVTQMGQEVILRCVPISNHLYFYWYRQILGQKVEFLVSFYNNEISEKSEIFDDQFSVERPDGSNFTLKIRSTKLEDSAMYFCASSTDRANEQFFGPGTRLTVL.

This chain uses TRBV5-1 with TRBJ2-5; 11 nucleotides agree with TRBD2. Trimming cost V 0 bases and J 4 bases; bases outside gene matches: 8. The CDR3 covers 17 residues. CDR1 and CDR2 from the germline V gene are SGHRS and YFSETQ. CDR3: CASSLEWLAGGSETQYF. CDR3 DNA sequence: TGCGCCAGCAGCTTGGAGTGGCTAGCGGGAGGCTCAGAGACCCAGTACTTC.

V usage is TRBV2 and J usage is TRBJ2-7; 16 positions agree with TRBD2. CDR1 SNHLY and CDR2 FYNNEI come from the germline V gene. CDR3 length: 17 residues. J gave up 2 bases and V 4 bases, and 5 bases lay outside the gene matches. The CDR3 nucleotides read TGTGCCAGCAGTGGGGGGACTAGCGGGAGGGATCCCTACGAGCAGTACTTC. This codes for CASSGGTSGRDPYEQYF.

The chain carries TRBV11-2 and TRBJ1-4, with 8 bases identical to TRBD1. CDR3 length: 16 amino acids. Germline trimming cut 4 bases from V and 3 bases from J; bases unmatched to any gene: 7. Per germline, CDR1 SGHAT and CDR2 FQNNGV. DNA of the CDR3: TGTGCCAGCAGCTATGCCCCACAGGGGGCTAATGAAAAACTGTTTTTT. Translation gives CASSYAPQGANEKLFF.

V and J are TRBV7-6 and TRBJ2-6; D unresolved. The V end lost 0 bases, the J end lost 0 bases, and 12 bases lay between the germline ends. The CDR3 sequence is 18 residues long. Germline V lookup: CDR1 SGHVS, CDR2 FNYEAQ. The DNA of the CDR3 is TGTGCCAGCAGCTTAGCGCTGGGCGAAAGCTCTGGGGCCAACGTCCTGACTTTC. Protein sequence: CASSLALGESSGANVLTF.